The sequence of this T cell receptor beta chain was determined in a study of blood T cells in healthy people across ages. Then a second PCR, running roughly 7 to 12 cycles, was carried out with a sample-barcoded 5' primer and a J-beta primer mix. MiXCR, run by TCRdb on the 5' RACE reads, gives a single entry per CDR3 protein. The sample comprises 700,000 or so distinct CDR3 sequences, 22% of which are singletons, and less than 25% rests with the top ten. A note on this clonotype: The antigen remains undetermined.

Whole-study results and caveats: Diversity figures derived from one million T cells were judged to underestimate the true value. Age brought a roughly linear fall in TCR beta diversity measured per million T cells.

Germline CDR1 SQVTM, CDR2 ANQGSEA. The CDR3 loop spans 12 amino acids. Trimming pared 4 bases from V and 3 bases from J, leaving 9 bases between. V gene TRBV29-1 combines with J gene TRBJ1-1, with D perhaps TRBD1 (5 bases). What was sequenced was blood. The receptor was derived from a man in his 70s in good health. The CDR3 coding sequence is TGCAGCGTTGTCCTGGGGGACACTGAAGCTTTCTTT. This sequence encodes CSVVLGDTEAFF.